Listed here are 26 T cell receptor beta chains from one sample, sequenced in a study of blood T cells in healthy people across ages. For the second PCR, which ran for about 6 to 12 cycles, a sample-barcoded 5' primer and a J-beta primer mix were used. MiXCR, run by TCRdb on the 5' RACE reads, gives a single entry per CDR3 protein. The table lists approximately 690,000 distinct CDR3 sequences, under 70% of them singletons. Sample: blood. Source of these receptors: a man in his 60s in good health.

The rearrangement joins TRBV28 to TRBJ2-7, with 8 bases aligning to TRBD2. The tail of the sequence fits TRBJ2-5 better, so the J call may be wrong. Per the germline V gene, CDR1 is MDHEN and CDR2 is SYDVKM. The CDR3 sequence is 15 residues long. The DNA of the CDR3 is TGTGCCAGCCAGTCCGCGGGGGGAGGCCGAGAGACCCAGTACTTC. Its protein product is CASQSAGGGRETQYF.

The chain has TRBV20-1 and TRBJ2-5; 9 nucleotides line up with TRBD1. The CDR3 totals 15 residues. Germline lookup yields CDR1 DFQATT and CDR2 SNEGSKA (reference sequence). V dropped 1 base and J dropped 11; count of bases not matched to a gene: 14. The DNA for the CDR3 is TGCAGTGCTAGAGTGAGGGGGACAGGGTTAAACACTCAGTACTTC. Encoded protein: CSARVRGTGLNTQYF.

This chain joins TRBV20-1 and TRBJ1-2, with 9 bases matching TRBD1. In germline, CDR1 is DFQATT, CDR2 SNEGSKA (reference sequence). The CDR3 contains 12 residues. V gave up 4 bases and J gave up 8 bases; unmatched junction bases: 5. DNA for the CDR3: TGCAGTGCTACCGACAGGGGGGAGGGCTACACCTTC. It translates to CSATDRGEGYTF.

V and J are TRBV6-1 and TRBJ2-7, with D unresolved. CDR3 length: 14 residues. V lost 6 bases and J 6 bases, leaving 18 bases between the germline ends. In germline, CDR1 is MNHNS, CDR2 SASEGT. The CDR3 loop reads CASRRLQQGFEQYF. The CDR3 bases are TGTGCCAGCAGGAGACTCCAACAAGGGTTCGAGCAGTACTTC.

This clonotype came up many times. This sequence joins TRBV7-9 and TRBJ2-7; the match to TRBD1 covers 7 bases. V lost 5 bases, J lost 4 bases, and 2 bases stayed unmatched. This CDR3 has 12 residues. In germline, CDR1 is SEHNR, CDR2 FQNEAQ (reference sequence). In DNA, the CDR3 is TGTGCCAGCAGCCCGACAGGGTACGAGCAGTACTTC. Amino acid sequence: CASSPTGYEQYF.

The genes are TRBV6-6 and TRBJ1-2; D is unclear. In germline, CDR1 is MNHNY, CDR2 SVGAGI (reference sequence). V was shortened by 6 bases and J by 2 bases, with 16 bases between the two germline ends. CDR3 length equals 15 residues. CDR3 coding DNA: TGTGCCAGCAGGTTACTAGGGATAGGGAACTATGGCTACACCTTC. It specifies CASRLLGIGNYGYTF.

The chain links TRBV5-1 to TRBJ2-7; D gene uncertain. Matching the DNA end better, TRBJ2-5 makes the J call doubtful. The CDR3 contains 14 residues. Germline values: CDR1 SGHRS, CDR2 YFSETQ. The CDR3 here is CASSFDPDVETQYF. CDR3 in DNA: TGCGCCAGCAGCTTCGACCCAGATGTGGAGACCCAGTACTTC.

In the case of this clonotype: A read error is possible here, since a much larger clone lies one base away. The chain links TRBV12-3 or TRBV12-4 to TRBJ1-1, with D unclear. Trimming took off 5 bases at V and 7 bases at J, with 14 bases between the two ends. The CDR3 is 13 amino acids. The CDR3 bases are TGTGCCAGCAGTAGAACGACTGGCGTTGAAGCTTTCTTT. Its protein is CASSRTTGVEAFF.

The gene calls are TRBV12-3 or TRBV12-4 and TRBJ2-3; D ambiguous. V shed 4 bases and J shed 1 base, with 12 bases lying between them. The CDR3 spans 15 residues. CDR3 region: CASSSQLGRTDTQYF. The CDR3 coding sequence is TGTGCCAGCAGTTCCCAGTTAGGGCGCACAGATACGCAGTATTTT.

This rearrangement joins TRBV7-2 to TRBJ2-1, with no clear D. Germline V CDR1 and CDR2: SGHTA, FQGNSA. The CDR3 is 14 residues long. V lost 2 bases to trimming and J lost 4 bases, with 9 bases between them. CDR3 in DNA: TGTGCCAGCAGCTTATTTAGCCGGTACAATGAGCAGTTCTTC. Translating it yields CASSLFSRYNEQFF.

The rearrangement joins TRBV20-1 to TRBJ1-1, with D perhaps matching TRBD1 (6 bases). Germline-derived CDR1 and CDR2 are DFQATT and SNEGSKA (reference sequence). This CDR3 comprises 14 residues. Trimming removed 5 bases from V and 7 bases from J, with 20 bases in between. The CDR3 DNA reads as TGCAGTGCTGCCCAGGGCGGGGGCATCGATGAAGCTTTCTTT. Residues: CSAAQGGGIDEAFF.

The rearrangement uses TRBV27 and TRBJ2-3, with D perhaps matching TRBD1 or TRBD2 (5 bases each). The V end was cut by 10 bases, the J end by 2 bases, with 19 bases between. Germline CDR1 is MNHEY and CDR2 is SMNVEV (reference sequence). The CDR3 is made up of 15 amino acids. The DNA of the CDR3 is TGTGCCACTCAGAAATGGGACGGATCCACAGATACGCAGTATTTT. Translated: CATQKWDGSTDTQYF.

The J gene is TRBJ2-2, the V gene TRBV4-1; D gene uncertain. This CDR3 has 16 residues. From germline, CDR1 is MGHRA and CDR2 YSYEKL. Trimming pared 4 bases from V and 4 bases from J, leaving 16 bases between. The CDR3 DNA reads TGCGCCAGCAGCCCCCCCTTCCTACTCCCCACCGGGGAGCTGTTTTTT. Translation gives CASSPPFLLPTGELFF.

The V call is TRBV6-1, the J call TRBJ2-7; 7 bases match TRBD1. CDR1 is MNHNS, CDR2 SASEGT, per germline. This CDR3 is built from 14 residues. The V gene end was trimmed by 5 bases and the J gene end by 5 bases; junction bases not matched to a gene: 9. This CDR3 reads CASSLGGAINEQYF. Here the CDR3 DNA reads TGTGCCAGCAGTTTAGGGGGCGCAATCAACGAGCAGTACTTC.

This chain links TRBV20-1 with TRBJ1-6; tentative D call: TRBD1 (5 bases). The ends were cut back, 2 bases at V and 1 base at J, with 15 bases in the middle. CDR1 is DFQATT, CDR2 SNEGSKA, per germline (reference sequence). The CDR3 length is 17 residues. The CDR3 loop is CSARTHGGLSYNSPLHF. CDR3 coding DNA: TGCAGTGCTAGAACTCACGGGGGACTGTCCTATAATTCACCCCTCCACTTT.

J is TRBJ2-7 and V is TRBV10-3; either TRBD1 or TRBD2 may supply D (5 bases each). The CDR3 runs 15 residues. CDR1 ENHRY and CDR2 SYGVKD come from the germline V gene. The V end was cut by 3 bases, the J end by 2 bases, with 14 bases between. Here the CDR3 reads CAISDSGTATYEQYF. In DNA form, the CDR3 reads TGTGCCATCAGTGATTCCGGGACGGCTACCTACGAGCAGTACTTC.

The chain recombines TRBV18 with TRBJ1-2, with D possibly being TRBD1 (6 bases). The V end lost 3 bases, the J end lost 4 bases, and 15 bases lay between the germline ends. CDR3 length equals 15 residues. Looked up from germline, CDR1 is KGHSH and CDR2 is LQKENI. CDR3 bases: TGTGCCAGCTCACCCCGGGACACCGGGGTCTATGGCTACACCTTC. Translation: CASSPRDTGVYGYTF.

This rearrangement joins TRBV3-1 to TRBJ2-1, with D tentatively TRBD2 (6 bases). V was trimmed by 0 bases and J by 0 bases, leaving 9 bases between them. The germline V gene has CDR1 LGHDT and CDR2 YNNKEL (reference sequence). The CDR3 is 16 residues long. The CDR3 region is CASSQDSGGSYNEQFF. The CDR3 bases are TGTGCCAGCAGCCAAGATTCCGGGGGCTCCTACAATGAGCAGTTCTTC.

This clonotype was seen a handful of times. The chain has TRBV29-1 and TRBJ2-2, with a tentative D call TRBD1 (6 bases). CDR3 size: 12 residues. V lost 7 bases to trimming and J lost 6 bases, with 12 bases between them. Germline assignment: CDR1 SQVTM and CDR2 ANQGSEA. This chain's CDR3 is CSGSRGPGELFF. The CDR3 nucleotides are TGCAGCGGAAGCAGGGGTCCCGGGGAGCTGTTTTTT.

This clonotype was recorded a few times. The chain carries TRBV9 and TRBJ2-1; TRBD1 is a possible D gene (5 bases). Trimming took 4 bases from V and 4 from J, leaving 12 bases between them. CDR1 and CDR2 (germline): SGDLS, YYNGEE. CDR3 length: 14 residues. The CDR3 DNA sequence: TGTGCCAGCAGCTTAGGGGCAACTTACAATGAGCAGTTCTTC. Protein product: CASSLGATYNEQFF. Supplemented by reference TRBV9 and TRBJ2-1, the full variable domain reads DSGVTQTPKHLITATGQRVTLRCSPRSGDLSVYWYQQSLDQGLQFLIQYYNGEERAKGNILERFSAQQFPDLHSELNLSSLELGDSALYFCASSLGATYNEQFFGPGTRLTVL.

This clonotype was seen a few times. This chain uses TRBV28 with TRBJ2-7; D is unclear. The V end was cut by 7 bases, the J end by 2 bases, with 9 bases between. Germline V gene sequence: CDR1 MDHEN, CDR2 SYDVKM. The CDR3 spans 12 residues. The CDR3 DNA is TGTGCCAGCACCTCCAATACCTACGAGCAGTACTTC. It translates to CASTSNTYEQYF.

The genes are TRBV7-2 and TRBJ2-7, with 10 bases lining up with TRBD1. Germline loops: CDR1 SGHTA, CDR2 FQGNSA. V gave up 5 bases and J gave up 0 bases; unmatched junction bases: 4. This CDR3 has 15 residues. CDR3: CASSPGQGNSYEQYF. The CDR3 region has the DNA TGTGCCAGCAGCCCGGGACAGGGGAACTCCTACGAGCAGTACTTC.

This clonotype was seen only a few times. The V and J genes are TRBV7-7 and TRBJ2-5; 9 nucleotides agree with TRBD2. The J segment lost 2 bases and the V segment lost 1 base, leaving 2 bases of the junction unmatched. CDR1 SSHAT and CDR2 FNYEAQ come from the germline V gene (reference sequence). The CDR3 has 15 residues. For the CDR3, the DNA is TGTGCCAGCAGCTTAGTCCTAGCGGGGCAAGAGACCCAGTACTTC. Its translation is CASSLVLAGQETQYF.

This rearrangement joins TRBV10-3 to TRBJ2-5, with 9 bases that match TRBD1. The J call could be wrong; TRBJ2-7 is a better fit for the DNA end. Per germline, CDR1 ENHRY and CDR2 SYGVKD. This CDR3 is built from 14 residues. CDR3 in amino acids: CAIRAAGTGNEQYF. The CDR3 DNA reads TGTGCCATCAGGGCGGCAGGGACAGGGAACGAGCAGTACTTC.

This clonotype appeared many times. V and J are TRBV20-1 and TRBJ1-2; tentative D call: TRBD1 (5 bases). Germline CDR1 DFQATT, CDR2 SNEGSKA (reference sequence). The CDR3 loop spans 14 amino acids. V gave up 3 bases and J gave up 4 bases, with 15 bases separating them. Here the CDR3 DNA reads TGCAGTGCTAGTCGTCCATTCGGGGGCTATGGCTACACCTTC. This gives the protein CSASRPFGGYGYTF.

CDR3 DNA sequence: TGTGCCAGCACGGCGGCCGGCAATCAGCCCCAGCATTTT. Protein product: CASTAAGNQPQHF. V is TRBV2 and J is TRBJ1-5; D is ambiguous. CDR1 and CDR2 (germline): SNHLY, FYNNEI. This CDR3 has 13 amino acids. V lost 7 bases to trimming and J lost 2 bases, with 9 bases between them. The full variable domain, with the rest looked up from reference TRBV2 and TRBJ1-5, is EPEVTQTPSHQVTQMGQEVILRCVPISNHLYFYWYRQILGQKVEFLVSFYNNEISEKSEIFDDQFSVERPDGSNFTLKIRSTKLEDSAMYFCASTAAGNQPQHFGDGTRLSIL.